Included here is one T cell receptor (beta chain) sequence, with context. Profiling relied on immunoSEQ multiplex PCR, and the TCRdb table lists in-frame clones only, not all of them. Of around 40,000 clones detected, 90% to 95% appear once; the ten largest clones hold 3.5% to 4.5%. The sample comes from a study of blood T cell repertoires in COVID-19. The CDR3 totals 17 residues. V was clipped by 4 bases and J by 0 bases; unmatched bases: 10. Germline V lookup: CDR1 SGDLS, CDR2 YYNGEE. The origin of this receptor is a human donor with active COVID-19. The donor label of this sample is uncertain. This chain links TRBV9 with TRBJ2-1; 7 bases agree with TRBD2. Sequenced sample: peripheral blood. CDR3 DNA: TGTGCCAGCAGCCTTCAAAGCGGGGCTAACTCCTACAATGAGCAGTTCTTC. This codes for CASSLQSGANSYNEQFF.